These 9 T cell receptor beta chains came from one sample sequenced in a study of T cells after yellow fever vaccination. TCRdb processed the 5' RACE reads anew with MiXCR; each CDR3 protein has one entry. Altogether under 150,000 distinct CDR3 sequences are present, approximately 7.7% being singletons, with the ten largest covering under 0.95%. The sequences come from CD4+ T cells sorted from PBMCs, collected 5 days after the yellow fever booster vaccination. The receptors shown here come from a man aged 25-40 years who received the YFV17D yellow fever vaccine.

This clonotype occurred many times. This chain links TRBV7-8 with TRBJ1-6; 10 bases match TRBD1. The CDR3 extends over 15 amino acids. From germline, CDR1 is SGHVS and CDR2 FQNEAQ. Trimming took 1 base from V and 12 from J; bases not matched to a gene: 6. The CDR3, as DNA: TGTGCCAGCAGCTTAGACGACAGGGGGCGCGTACCCCTCCACTTT. Translating gives CASSLDDRGRVPLHF.

This clonotype was detected only a few times. The chain carries TRBV14 and TRBJ2-5; D unclear. Trimming cost V 0 bases and J 0 bases, with 5 bases left between them. The CDR3 loop spans 14 amino acids. Germline V lookup: CDR1 SGHDN, CDR2 FVKESK. CDR3 protein: CASSQEQYQETQYF. The CDR3 DNA is TGTGCCAGCAGCCAAGAACAGTACCAAGAGACCCAGTACTTC. Supplemented by reference TRBV14 and TRBJ2-5, the full variable domain reads EAGVTQFPSHSVIEKGQTVTLRCDPISGHDNLYWYRRVMGKEIKFLLHFVKESKQDESGMPNNRFLAERTGGTYSTLKVQPAELEDSGVYFCASSQEQYQETQYFGPGTRLLVL.

This clonotype appeared many times. The chain couples TRBV14 to TRBJ2-7; D remains unclear. Germline CDR1 SGHDN, CDR2 FVKESK. CDR3 length equals 15 residues. Trimming cost V 3 bases and J 1 base, with 13 bases left between them. The CDR3 sequence is CASSQTGRGSYEQYF. The CDR3 DNA is TGTGCCAGCAGCCAGACCGGGCGAGGTTCCTACGAGCAGTACTTC.

This clonotype was observed a single time. The V call is TRBV20-1, the J call TRBJ2-7; TRBD2 might be the D (6 bases). V shed 2 bases and J shed 1 base, with 9 bases lying between them. Germline-derived CDR1 and CDR2 are DFQATT and SNEGSKA (reference sequence). The CDR3 has 13 amino acids. The CDR3 sequence: CSARPAGSYEQYF. CDR3 in DNA: TGCAGTGCTAGACCTGCGGGGTCCTACGAGCAGTACTTC.

This clonotype has just a few counts. This rearrangement joins TRBV12-3 or TRBV12-4 to TRBJ2-3, with 10 bases fitting TRBD1. J lost 3 bases, V lost 7 bases, and 4 bases had no gene match. The CDR3 is made up of 14 amino acids. For the CDR3, the DNA is TGTGCCAGCATCCTGGGACAGGGGACAGATACGCAGTATTTT. Translating it yields CASILGQGTDTQYF.

This clonotype has a count of ten or more. The chain carries TRBV5-4 and TRBJ2-1, with 8 bases aligning to TRBD1. Per the germline V gene, CDR1 is SGHNT and CDR2 is YYREEE (reference sequence). The trim removed 4 bases at V and 4 bases at J, leaving 7 bases unmatched. This CDR3 comprises 15 residues. CDR3 sequence: CASSPPHRGYNEQFF. The CDR3, as DNA: TGTGCCAGCAGCCCGCCCCACAGGGGGTACAATGAGCAGTTCTTC. The entire variable domain, with the rest obtained from reference TRBV5-4 and TRBJ2-1, is as follows: ETGVTQSPTHLIKTRGQQVTLRCSSQSGHNTVSWYQQALGQGPQFIFQYYREEENGRGNFPPRFSGLQFPNYSSELNVNALELDDSALYLCASSPPHRGYNEQFFGPGTRLTVL.

The sample holds many counts of this clonotype. V is TRBV23-1 and J is TRBJ2-5, with no clear D. TRBV23-1 falls under the ORF class, with uncertain function. Trimming pared 3 bases from V and 3 bases from J, leaving 8 bases between. The CDR3 consists of 13 residues. In DNA form, the CDR3 reads TGCGCCAGCAGTCACGCCGACGAAGAGACCCAGTACTTC. It codes for CASSHADEETQYF.

In its sample, this clonotype was seen many times. The chain couples TRBV4-2 to TRBJ1-1; D is ambiguous. The CDR3 runs to 15 residues. Per the germline V gene, CDR1 is LGHNA and CDR2 is YNFKEQ. V gave up 0 bases and J gave up 4 bases, with 12 bases separating them. In DNA, the CDR3 is TGTGCCAGCAGCCAAGATAGTCGGGAGGGCACTGAAGCTTTCTTT. It is translated as CASSQDSREGTEAFF.

This clonotype showed up many times. This chain links TRBV11-2 with TRBJ1-1, with no clear D. CDR1 SGHAT and CDR2 FQNNGV come from the germline V gene. Trimming stripped 3 bases from V and 4 bases from J, with 12 bases between. This CDR3 comprises 14 residues. CDR3 amino acids: CASSFLDDGTEAFF. The CDR3, as DNA: TGTGCCAGCAGCTTTTTAGATGATGGCACTGAAGCTTTCTTT. The full variable domain, with the rest looked up from reference TRBV11-2 and TRBJ1-1, is EAGVAQSPRYKIIEKRQSVAFWCNPISGHATLYWYQQILGQGPKLLIQFQNNGVVDDSQLPKDRFSAERLKGVDSTLKIQPAKLEDSAVYLCASSFLDDGTEAFFGQGTRLTVV.